These T cell receptor beta chains were read from a single sample in a study of T cell responses to AZD1222 COVID-19 vaccine. Clones were sequenced by immunoSEQ multiplex PCR, and TCRdb holds only the in-frame ones, with some missing. The data show roughly 150,000 clones, approximately 94% seen once. Specimen: peripheral blood, collected on day 0 of AZD1222 vaccination. These TCRs come from an adult in good health. CDR3s include the opening cysteine and the closing phenylalanine or tryptophan. Fields, in order: J gene, D gene, clone size, V gene, CDR3 protein, CDR3 DNA. The D gene is left open where the match is weak. Where a row states a size, it is once, few, many or the class of an expanded clone; other rows omit it.

j_call: TRBJ1-2
d_call: NA
clone_size: NA
v_call: TRBV10-3
cdr3_aa: CATRPARGRYGYTF
cdr3_nt: TGTGCCACCCGTCCCGCTCGGGGACGCTATGGCTACACCTTC

j_call: TRBJ1-3
d_call: TRBD1
clone_size: NA
v_call: TRBV19
cdr3_aa: CASSQGASGNTIYF
cdr3_nt: TGTGCCAGTAGCCAGGGGGCCTCTGGAAACACCATATATTTT

j_call: TRBJ1-5
d_call: NA
clone_size: NA
v_call: TRBV19
cdr3_aa: CASSISEGSHTTSNQPQHF
cdr3_nt: TGTGCCAGTAGTATCTCCGAGGGAAGCCATACCACAAGCAATCAGCCCCAGCATTTT

j_call: TRBJ1-5
d_call: NA
clone_size: NA
v_call: TRBV7-3
cdr3_aa: CASSLDIGQPQHF
cdr3_nt: TGTGCCAGCAGCTTAGACATTGGACAGCCCCAGCATTTT

j_call: TRBJ1-2
d_call: NA
clone_size: NA
v_call: TRBV18
cdr3_aa: CASSPGDGSRYTF
cdr3_nt: TGTGCCAGCTCACCAGGGGACGGCTCGAGATACACCTTC

j_call: TRBJ1-2
d_call: NA
clone_size: NA
v_call: TRBV14
cdr3_aa: CASSPIEGGLSGYTF
cdr3_nt: TGTGCCAGCAGCCCCATAGAAGGGGGGTTAAGTGGCTACACCTTC

j_call: TRBJ1-1
d_call: TRBD1
clone_size: NA
v_call: TRBV4-1
cdr3_aa: CASSTQDRGGEAFF
cdr3_nt: TGCGCCAGCAGCACCCAAGACAGGGGCGGTGAAGCTTTCTTT

j_call: TRBJ1-2
d_call: NA
clone_size: NA
v_call: TRBV9
cdr3_aa: CASSVDGGSNYGYTF
cdr3_nt: TGTGCCAGCAGCGTAGACGGAGGGTCTAACTATGGCTACACCTTC

j_call: TRBJ2-2
d_call: NA
clone_size: NA
v_call: TRBV9
cdr3_aa: CASSVGDGEFGELFF
cdr3_nt: TGTGCCAGCAGCGTAGGGGATGGGGAGTTCGGGGAGCTGTTTTTT

j_call: TRBJ1-1
d_call: NA
clone_size: NA
v_call: TRBV5-1
cdr3_aa: CASTAIQGTEAFF
cdr3_nt: TGCGCCAGCACCGCGATACAGGGCACTGAAGCTTTCTTT

j_call: TRBJ2-7
d_call: NA
clone_size: NA
v_call: TRBV12-3/TRBV12-4
cdr3_aa: CASGYTREQYF
cdr3_nt: TGTGCCAGCGGGTACACCAGGGAGCAGTACTTC

j_call: TRBJ1-2
d_call: NA
clone_size: NA
v_call: TRBV7-8
cdr3_aa: CASSLVRFREPIFYGYTF
cdr3_nt: TGTGCCAGCAGCTTAGTACGGTTCAGGGAACCCATCTTCTATGGCTACACCTTC

j_call: TRBJ2-3
d_call: TRBD2
clone_size: NA
v_call: TRBV24-1
cdr3_aa: CATRQGTSETNTQYF
cdr3_nt: TGTGCCACCAGACAAGGGACTAGTGAAACAAATACGCAGTATTTT

j_call: TRBJ1-1
d_call: NA
clone_size: NA
v_call: TRBV4-1
cdr3_aa: CASSQDTTWRGQGEAFF
cdr3_nt: TGCGCCAGCAGCCAAGATACCACGTGGAGGGGTCAGGGAGAAGCTTTCTTT

j_call: TRBJ2-7
d_call: TRBD2
clone_size: NA
v_call: TRBV18
cdr3_aa: CASSPPLRSGGEPTYEQYF
cdr3_nt: TGTGCCAGCTCACCACCGTTACGTTCGGGGGGTGAACCCACCTACGAGCAGTACTTC

j_call: TRBJ1-5
d_call: NA
clone_size: NA
v_call: TRBV13
cdr3_aa: CASSLGGQGSQPQHF
cdr3_nt: TGTGCCAGCAGCTTAGGTGGGCAGGGGAGTCAGCCCCAGCATTTT

j_call: TRBJ1-2
d_call: NA
clone_size: NA
v_call: TRBV23-1
cdr3_aa: CASSQTDSTPNYGYTF
cdr3_nt: TGCGCCAGCAGTCAGACGGACAGCACACCTAACTATGGCTACACCTTC

j_call: TRBJ1-5
d_call: NA
clone_size: few
v_call: TRBV19
cdr3_aa: CASSMTAWGDQPQHF
cdr3_nt: TGTGCCAGTAGTATGACCGCGTGGGGAGATCAGCCCCAGCATTTT

j_call: TRBJ1-6
d_call: NA
clone_size: NA
v_call: TRBV4-1
cdr3_aa: CASSQVPRGRDSPLHF
cdr3_nt: TGCGCCAGCAGCCAAGTTCCCCGAGGTCGGGATTCACCCCTCCACTTT

j_call: TRBJ1-5
d_call: NA
clone_size: NA
v_call: TRBV19
cdr3_aa: CASSNPGGNQPQHF
cdr3_nt: TGTGCCAGTAGTAACCCGGGGGGCAATCAGCCCCAGCATTTT

j_call: TRBJ2-7
d_call: TRBD1
clone_size: NA
v_call: TRBV7-2
cdr3_aa: CASSPGVGTGFFHEQYF
cdr3_nt: TGTGCCAGCAGCCCAGGGGTGGGGACAGGGTTTTTCCACGAGCAGTACTTC

j_call: TRBJ1-2
d_call: NA
clone_size: NA
v_call: TRBV19
cdr3_aa: CASSRGHSPRGYGYTF
cdr3_nt: TGTGCCAGTAGTAGGGGACATTCGCCTCGGGGCTATGGCTACACCTTC

j_call: TRBJ1-2
d_call: TRBD1
clone_size: NA
v_call: TRBV12-5
cdr3_aa: CASGLATGTDPYGYTF
cdr3_nt: TGTGCTAGTGGTTTGGCCACCGGGACAGACCCCTATGGCTACACCTTC

j_call: TRBJ2-7
d_call: NA
clone_size: NA
v_call: TRBV9
cdr3_aa: CASSVDSYEQYF
cdr3_nt: TGTGCCAGCAGCGTGGACTCCTACGAGCAGTACTTC

j_call: TRBJ2-5
d_call: TRBD1
clone_size: NA
v_call: TRBV29-1
cdr3_aa: CSVDSPKGAEETQYF
cdr3_nt: TGCAGCGTCGATAGTCCGAAGGGGGCCGAGGAGACCCAGTACTTC

j_call: TRBJ1-3
d_call: NA
clone_size: NA
v_call: TRBV10-3
cdr3_aa: CAISEGTSGNTIYF
cdr3_nt: TGTGCCATCAGTGAAGGGACAAGCGGAAACACCATATATTTT

j_call: TRBJ1-1
d_call: NA
clone_size: NA
v_call: TRBV5-1
cdr3_aa: CASSLLAESTEAFF
cdr3_nt: TGCGCCAGCAGCTTGTTGGCAGAAAGCACTGAAGCTTTCTTT

j_call: TRBJ1-1
d_call: TRBD1
clone_size: NA
v_call: TRBV12-3/TRBV12-4
cdr3_aa: CASSLGQGAEAFF
cdr3_nt: TGTGCCAGCAGTTTAGGCCAGGGGGCTGAAGCTTTCTTT

j_call: TRBJ2-2
d_call: NA
clone_size: NA
v_call: TRBV30
cdr3_aa: CAWSVGGTVLRELFF
cdr3_nt: TGTGCCTGGAGTGTAGGCGGGACCGTTTTGAGGGAGCTGTTTTTT

j_call: TRBJ1-4
d_call: NA
clone_size: once
v_call: TRBV5-5
cdr3_aa: CASSFPRGKLFF
cdr3_nt: TGTGCCAGCAGCTTCCCCAGGGGAAAACTGTTTTTT

j_call: TRBJ1-1
d_call: NA
clone_size: NA
v_call: TRBV5-4
cdr3_aa: CASSLTQNTEAFF
cdr3_nt: TGTGCCAGCAGCTTGACACAGAACACTGAAGCTTTCTTT

j_call: TRBJ1-5
d_call: TRBD1
clone_size: NA
v_call: TRBV6-6
cdr3_aa: CASSPSGGAGGHQPQHF
cdr3_nt: TGTGCCAGCAGTCCGTCGGGGGGGGCAGGGGGCCATCAGCCCCAGCATTTT

j_call: TRBJ1-1
d_call: TRBD1
clone_size: NA
v_call: TRBV10-3
cdr3_aa: CASSTLPSGGRTEAFF
cdr3_nt: TGTGCCAGCTCGACCCTACCCTCAGGGGGGAGGACTGAAGCTTTCTTT

j_call: TRBJ2-6
d_call: NA
clone_size: NA
v_call: TRBV19
cdr3_aa: CATSPGANVLTF
cdr3_nt: TGTGCCACCTCACCTGGGGCCAACGTCCTGACTTTC

j_call: TRBJ2-5
d_call: NA
clone_size: NA
v_call: TRBV28
cdr3_aa: CASSLSAGSGTQYF
cdr3_nt: TGTGCCAGCAGTTTATCGGCAGGGTCGGGGACCCAGTACTTC

j_call: TRBJ1-5
d_call: NA
clone_size: NA
v_call: TRBV6-5
cdr3_aa: CASSYSISDTQPQHF
cdr3_nt: TGTGCCAGCAGTTACTCTATCTCGGACACTCAGCCCCAGCATTTT

j_call: TRBJ2-2
d_call: NA
clone_size: once
v_call: TRBV7-6
cdr3_aa: CASSLGGANLNTGELFF
cdr3_nt: TGTGCCAGCAGCTTAGGAGGGGCTAACTTGAACACCGGGGAGCTGTTTTTT

j_call: TRBJ1-1
d_call: TRBD1
clone_size: NA
v_call: TRBV2
cdr3_aa: CASSPGGNTEAFF
cdr3_nt: TGTGCCAGCAGTCCAGGGGGAAACACTGAAGCTTTCTTT

j_call: TRBJ2-5
d_call: NA
clone_size: NA
v_call: TRBV12-3/TRBV12-4
cdr3_aa: CASSLGRRGAQYF
cdr3_nt: TGTGCCAGCAGCCTGGGACGGAGGGGGGCCCAGTACTTC

j_call: TRBJ1-5
d_call: NA
clone_size: NA
v_call: TRBV3-1/TRBV3-2
cdr3_aa: CASSQGGLGDNQPQHF
cdr3_nt: TGTGCCAGCAGCCAAGGAGGACTCGGTGATAATCAGCCCCAGCATTTT

j_call: TRBJ1-2
d_call: TRBD1
clone_size: NA
v_call: TRBV6-5
cdr3_aa: CASSFIQGADYGYTF
cdr3_nt: TGTGCCAGCAGTTTTATACAGGGGGCGGATTATGGCTACACCTTC

j_call: TRBJ2-2
d_call: NA
clone_size: NA
v_call: TRBV11-1
cdr3_aa: CASSLGPGETGELFF
cdr3_nt: TGTGCCAGCAGCTTAGGGCCAGGGGAAACCGGGGAGCTGTTTTTT

j_call: TRBJ1-5
d_call: NA
clone_size: NA
v_call: TRBV19
cdr3_aa: CASNRPGAGNQPQHF
cdr3_nt: TGTGCCAGTAACCGGCCAGGGGCCGGCAATCAGCCCCAGCATTTT

j_call: TRBJ1-1
d_call: NA
clone_size: NA
v_call: TRBV12-3/TRBV12-4
cdr3_aa: CASSKTRNTEAFF
cdr3_nt: TGTGCCAGCAGTAAGACAAGGAACACTGAAGCTTTCTTT